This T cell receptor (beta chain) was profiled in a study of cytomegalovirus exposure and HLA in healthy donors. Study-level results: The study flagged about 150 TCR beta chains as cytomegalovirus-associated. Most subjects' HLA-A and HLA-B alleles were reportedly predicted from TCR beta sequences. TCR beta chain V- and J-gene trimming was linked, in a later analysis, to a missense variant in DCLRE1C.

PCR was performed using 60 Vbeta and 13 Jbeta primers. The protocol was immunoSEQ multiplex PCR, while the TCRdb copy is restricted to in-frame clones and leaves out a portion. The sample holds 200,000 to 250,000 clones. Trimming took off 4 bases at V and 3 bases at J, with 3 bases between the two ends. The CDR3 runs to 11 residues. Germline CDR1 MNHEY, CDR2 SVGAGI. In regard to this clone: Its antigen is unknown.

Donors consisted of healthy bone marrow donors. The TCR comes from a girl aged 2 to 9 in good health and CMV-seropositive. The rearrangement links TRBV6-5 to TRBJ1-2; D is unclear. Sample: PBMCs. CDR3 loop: CASSSDYGYTF. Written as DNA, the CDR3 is TGTGCCAGCAGTTCGGACTATGGCTACACCTTC.